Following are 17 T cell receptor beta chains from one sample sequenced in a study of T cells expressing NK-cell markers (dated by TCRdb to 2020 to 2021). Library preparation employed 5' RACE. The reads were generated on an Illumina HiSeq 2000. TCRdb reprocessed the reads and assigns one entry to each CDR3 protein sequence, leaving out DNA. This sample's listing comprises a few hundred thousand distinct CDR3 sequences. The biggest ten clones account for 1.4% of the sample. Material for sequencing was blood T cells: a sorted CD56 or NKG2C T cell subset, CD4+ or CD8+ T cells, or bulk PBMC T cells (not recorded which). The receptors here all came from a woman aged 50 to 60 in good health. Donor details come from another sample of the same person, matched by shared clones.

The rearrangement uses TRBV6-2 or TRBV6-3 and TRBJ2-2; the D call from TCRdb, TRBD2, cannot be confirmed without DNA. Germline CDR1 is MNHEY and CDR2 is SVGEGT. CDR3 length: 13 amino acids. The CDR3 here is CASNLLGTGELFF.

CDR3 residues: CASSESARGDIQYF. The chain uses TRBV10-1 and TRBJ2-4; TCRdb reports TRBD1, a call that lacks DNA to check it against. The CDR3 spans 14 residues. Per the germline V gene, CDR1 is WNHNN and CDR2 is SYGVQD (reference sequence).

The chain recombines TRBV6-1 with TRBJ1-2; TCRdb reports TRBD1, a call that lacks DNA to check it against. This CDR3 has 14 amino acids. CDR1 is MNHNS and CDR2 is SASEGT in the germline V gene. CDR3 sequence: CASCEAGQGYGYTF.

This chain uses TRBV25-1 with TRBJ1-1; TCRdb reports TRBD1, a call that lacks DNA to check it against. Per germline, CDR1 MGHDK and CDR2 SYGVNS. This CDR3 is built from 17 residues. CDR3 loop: CASSETTGLGGNTEAFF.

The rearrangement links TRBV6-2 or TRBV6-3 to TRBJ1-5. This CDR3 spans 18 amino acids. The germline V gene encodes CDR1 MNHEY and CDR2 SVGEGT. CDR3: CASSYSPGGPYSNQPQHF.

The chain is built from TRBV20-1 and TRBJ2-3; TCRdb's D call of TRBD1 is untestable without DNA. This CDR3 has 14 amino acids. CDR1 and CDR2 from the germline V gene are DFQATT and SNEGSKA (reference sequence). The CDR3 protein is CSARRDQVRDTQYF.

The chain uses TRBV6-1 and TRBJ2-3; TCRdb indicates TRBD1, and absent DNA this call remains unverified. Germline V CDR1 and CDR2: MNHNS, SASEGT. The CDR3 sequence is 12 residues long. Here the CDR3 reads CASSETGRGQYF.

The CDR3 loop is CASSPSGTGYQPQHF. J is TRBJ1-5 and V is TRBV7-9; absent DNA, TCRdb's TRBD1 call cannot be checked. The CDR3 is 15 amino acids. Germline CDR1 SEHNR, CDR2 FQNEAQ (reference sequence). Looking up the rest from reference TRBV7-9 and TRBJ1-5 gives the full variable domain: DTGVSQNPRHKITKRGQNVTFRCDPISEHNRLYWYRQTLGQGPEFLTYFQNEAQLEKSRLLSDRFSAERPKGSFSTLEIQRTEQGDSAMYLCASSPSGTGYQPQHFGDGTRLSIL.

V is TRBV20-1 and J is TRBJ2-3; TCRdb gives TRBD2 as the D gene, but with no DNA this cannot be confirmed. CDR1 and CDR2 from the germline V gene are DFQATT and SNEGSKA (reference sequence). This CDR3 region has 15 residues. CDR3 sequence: CSAKVAGAPTDTQYF.

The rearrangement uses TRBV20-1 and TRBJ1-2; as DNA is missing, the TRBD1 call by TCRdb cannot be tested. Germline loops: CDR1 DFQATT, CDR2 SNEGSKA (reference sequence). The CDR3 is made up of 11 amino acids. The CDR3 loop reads CSAIPPGGYTF.

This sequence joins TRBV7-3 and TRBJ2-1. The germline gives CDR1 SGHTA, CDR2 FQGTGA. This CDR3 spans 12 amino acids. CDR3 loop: CASSLNSYEQFF.

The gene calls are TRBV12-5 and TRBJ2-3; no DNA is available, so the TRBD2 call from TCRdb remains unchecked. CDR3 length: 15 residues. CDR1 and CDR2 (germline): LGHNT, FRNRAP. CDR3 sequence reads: CASGSSGLYTDTQYF. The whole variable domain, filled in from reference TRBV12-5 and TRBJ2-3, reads DARVTQTPRHKVTEMGQEVTMRCQPILGHNTVFWYRQTMMQGLELLAYFRNRAPLDDSGMPKDRFSAEMPDATLATLKIQPSEPRDSAVYFCASGSSGLYTDTQYFGPGTRLTVL.

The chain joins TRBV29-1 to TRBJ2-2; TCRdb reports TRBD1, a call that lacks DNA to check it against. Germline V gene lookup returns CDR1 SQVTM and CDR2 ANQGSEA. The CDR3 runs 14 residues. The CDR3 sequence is CSVRGRSNTGELFF.

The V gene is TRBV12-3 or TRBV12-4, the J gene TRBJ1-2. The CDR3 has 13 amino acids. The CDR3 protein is CASTWRVDYGYTF.

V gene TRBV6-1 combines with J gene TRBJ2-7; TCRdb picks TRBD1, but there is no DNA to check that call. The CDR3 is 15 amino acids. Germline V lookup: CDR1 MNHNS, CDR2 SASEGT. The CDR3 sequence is CASMRGDLPTYEQYF.

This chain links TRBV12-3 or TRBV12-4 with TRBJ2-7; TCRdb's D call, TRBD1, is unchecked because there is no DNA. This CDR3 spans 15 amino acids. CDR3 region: CASTPGTLGSYEQYF.

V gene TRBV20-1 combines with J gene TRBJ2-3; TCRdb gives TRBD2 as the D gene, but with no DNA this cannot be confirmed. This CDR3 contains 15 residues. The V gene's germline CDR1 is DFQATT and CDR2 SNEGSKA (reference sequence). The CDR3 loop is CSPHVNVAGGDTQYF.